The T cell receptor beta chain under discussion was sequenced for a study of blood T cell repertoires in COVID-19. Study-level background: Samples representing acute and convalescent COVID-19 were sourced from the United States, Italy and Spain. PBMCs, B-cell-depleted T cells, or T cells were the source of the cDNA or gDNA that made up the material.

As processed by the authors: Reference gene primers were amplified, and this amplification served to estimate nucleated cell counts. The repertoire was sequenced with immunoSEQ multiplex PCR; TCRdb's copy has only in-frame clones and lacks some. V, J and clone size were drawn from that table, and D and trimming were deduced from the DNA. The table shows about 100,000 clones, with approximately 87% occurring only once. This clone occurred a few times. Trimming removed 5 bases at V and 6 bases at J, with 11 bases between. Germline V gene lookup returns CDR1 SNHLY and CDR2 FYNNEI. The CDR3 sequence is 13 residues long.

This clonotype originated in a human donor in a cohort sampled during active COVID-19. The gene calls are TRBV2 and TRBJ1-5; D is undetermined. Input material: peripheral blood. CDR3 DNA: TGTGCCAGCAGTCGGGAGGGCGGTCAGCCCCAGCATTTT. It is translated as CASSREGGQPQHF. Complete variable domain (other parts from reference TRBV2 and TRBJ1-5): EPEVTQTPSHQVTQMGQEVILRCVPISNHLYFYWYRQILGQKVEFLVSFYNNEISEKSEIFDDQFSVERPDGSNFTLKIRSTKLEDSAMYFCASSREGGQPQHFGDGTRLSIL.